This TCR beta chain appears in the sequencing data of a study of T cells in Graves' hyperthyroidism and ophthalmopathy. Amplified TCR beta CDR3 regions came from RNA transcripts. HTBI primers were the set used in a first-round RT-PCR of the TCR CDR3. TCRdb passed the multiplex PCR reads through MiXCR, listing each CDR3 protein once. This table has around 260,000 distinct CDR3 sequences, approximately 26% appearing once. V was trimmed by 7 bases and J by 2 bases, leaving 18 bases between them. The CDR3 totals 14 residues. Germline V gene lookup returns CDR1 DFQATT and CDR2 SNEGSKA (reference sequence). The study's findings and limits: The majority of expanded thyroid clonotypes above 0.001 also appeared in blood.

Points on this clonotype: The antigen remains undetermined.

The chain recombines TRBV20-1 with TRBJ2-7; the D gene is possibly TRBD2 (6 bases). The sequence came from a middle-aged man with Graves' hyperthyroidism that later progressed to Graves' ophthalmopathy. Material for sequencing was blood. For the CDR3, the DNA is TGCAGTGTCTCTGGCGGGAACAATCCCTACGAGCAGTACTTC. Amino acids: CSVSGGNNPYEQYF.